The source of this TCR beta chain is a study of T-cell reconstitution after alpha-beta-depleted transplantation in children. Study-level results: Where some patients showed high TCRbeta diversity at day 60, it came from recipient T cells and thymic progenitors that had survived. The authors attributed T-cell counts and diversity one year after transplant mostly to newly produced T cells. Where alpha-beta T cells came from about two months after transplant was reportedly several hundred expanded graft clones.

This sample's TCRbeta library carried unique molecular identifier barcodes. TCRdb fed the PCR reads into MiXCR, producing one record per CDR3 protein. The sample contains just under 350,000 distinct CDR3 sequences, 15% to 20% of which appear only once. J was trimmed by 7 bases and V by 3 bases; bases with no gene match: 5. There are 13 residues in the CDR3. Germline CDR1 is SGHRS and CDR2 is YFSETQ. Of note for this clonotype: Its antigen is currently unknown.

The V gene is TRBV5-1, the J gene TRBJ2-5; TRBD1 agrees at 8 bases. This receptor was identified in a male patient aged 2-9 years who had a stem cell transplant for acute lymphoblastic leukemia, so the T cells may come from the graft donor. The material was PBMCs, mostly from graft donor cells, obtained 360 days after TCRalphabeta/CD19-depleted stem cell transplant. The CDR3 loop reads CASSWTGSGTQYF. The CDR3 region has the DNA TGCGCCAGCAGCTGGACAGGGTCGGGGACCCAGTACTTC. Using reference TRBV5-1 and TRBJ2-5 for the parts outside the CDR3, the full variable domain is KAGVTQTPRYLIKTRGQQVTLSCSPISGHRSVSWYQQTPGQGLQFLFEYFSETQRNKGNFPGRFSGRQFSNSRSEMNVSTLELGDSALYLCASSWTGSGTQYFGPGTRLLVL.